The 3 T cell receptor beta chains below come from one sample, sequenced in a study of CD8 T cells in Susac syndrome. With random hexamers, 0.5 to 1 ug RNA was reverse transcribed. TCRdb reanalysed the immunoSEQ multiplex PCR reads using MiXCR and keeps one entry per CDR3 protein. Of approximately 130,000 distinct CDR3 sequences listed, around 94% are singletons. The sample was CD4+ T cells from PBMCs. These receptors were obtained from a human donor in good health.

The J gene is TRBJ2-3, the V gene TRBV3-1; 8 bases are a match to TRBD2. This CDR3 spans 14 amino acids. Germline V gene data show CDR1 as LGHDT and CDR2 as YNNKEL (reference sequence). Trimming took 4 bases from V and 8 from J; bases not matched to a gene: 8. CDR3 sequence reads: CASSPQAGEGTQYF. CDR3 in DNA: TGTGCCAGCAGCCCTCAAGCGGGAGAGGGTACGCAGTATTTT.

The chain has TRBV30 and TRBJ2-3; tentative D call: TRBD1 (6 bases). Trimming took off 3 bases at V and 2 bases at J, with 21 bases between the two ends. The CDR3 is 17 amino acids. The V gene's germline CDR1 is GTSNPN and CDR2 SVGIG (reference sequence). In nucleotides, the CDR3 is TGTGCCTGGAGGCCTCCCCTGACAGGCTCCCTCACAGATACGCAGTATTTT. Translation: CAWRPPLTGSLTDTQYF.

The V and J genes are TRBV6-1 and TRBJ2-7; maybe TRBD1 (7 bases). The CDR3 loop spans 17 amino acids. Deletions cut 5 bases from V and 4 bases from J, with 24 bases between. Germline assignment: CDR1 MNHNS and CDR2 SASEGT. This CDR3 is CASSRRQGLTVVYEQYF. The CDR3 nucleotides read TGTGCCAGCAGTCGTAGACAGGGACTTACGGTTGTGTACGAGCAGTACTTC.